Sequencing of this TCR beta chain was carried out in a study of blood T cell repertoires in COVID-19. Whole-study context: PBMCs, B-cell-depleted T cells, or T cells provided the cDNA or gDNA that made up the material.

Study members were between 18 and 89 years old and lived in approximately 25 US regions. J was trimmed by 6 bases and V by 1 base; bases with no gene match: 5. The CDR3 is made up of 14 amino acids. Germline CDR1 is SQVTM and CDR2 is ANQGSEA. As originally analysed: Quantification of nucleated cells was approximated via reference gene primer amplification. Only in-frame clones appear in the TCRdb table, and some are missing; sequencing was by immunoSEQ multiplex PCR. V and J calls and clone size are copied from that table; D and trimming were computed from the DNA. The table includes about 150,000 clones, around 80% detected once.

This TCR was recovered from a man aged 50 to 59 who had recovered from COVID-19. The chain combines TRBV29-1 with TRBJ1-5; 8 positions agree with TRBD1. The sequencing sample was made of PBMCs or T cells enriched from blood (not recorded which). CDR3 DNA sequence: TGCAGCGTTGAAGGGCAGGGGGCAGGTCAGCCCCAGCATTTT. It encodes CSVEGQGAGQPQHF.